This TCR beta chain appears in the sequencing data of a study of blood T cell repertoires in COVID-19. Study-level background: Collection of acute and convalescent COVID-19 samples took place in the United States, Italy and Spain. T cells, B-cell-depleted T cells, or PBMCs supplied cDNA or gDNA.

Original processing methods: Estimates of nucleated cell counts were drawn from the amplification of reference gene primers. Sequencing used immunoSEQ multiplex PCR; TCRdb keeps in-frame clones, though not all of them. The V and J calls and the clone size are those of that table, but D and trimming were determined from the DNA. Of about 380,000 clones listed, about 89% are singletons. From germline, CDR1 is SGHTA and CDR2 FQGTGA. The CDR3 extends over 13 amino acids. V lost 5 bases to trimming and J lost 4 bases, with 9 bases between them. The rearrangement uses TRBV7-3 and TRBJ1-5; the D gene is possibly TRBD1 (6 bases). What was sequenced was peripheral blood. This sequence originates from a man in his forties with acute or convalescent COVID-19. The CDR3 reads CASSRGGNQPQHF. In nucleotides, the CDR3 is TGTGCCAGCAGCCGAGGGGGAAATCAGCCCCAGCATTTT.